This is a list of T cell receptor beta chains from one sample in a study of T cells in Graves' hyperthyroidism and ophthalmopathy. TCRdb ran MiXCR on the multiplex PCR reads and lists one entry per CDR3 protein. The sample lists hundreds of thousands of distinct CDR3 sequences; roughly 25% were seen once. Sequencing input: blood. These receptors came from a man in his forties or fifties with Graves' hyperthyroidism. CDR3s include the opening cysteine and the closing phenylalanine or tryptophan. Each record gives: V gene, CDR3 length, CDR3 protein.

V: TRBV27; length: 15; CDR3: CASSLSGLLNYGYTF
V: TRBV5-5; length: 15; CDR3: CASSSDLLHQETQYF
V: TRBV12-3/TRBV12-4; length: 13; CDR3: CASNPRNTGELFF
V: TRBV7-9; length: 14; CDR3: CASKAGTSSYTQYF
V: TRBV27; length: 15; CDR3: CASSFEGTGGNEQFF
V: TRBV5-6; length: 14; CDR3: CASSPQGEDYGYTF
V: TRBV5-1; length: 16; CDR3: CASSKDYGELYNEQFF
V: TRBV28; length: 13; CDR3: CASERILRGEAFF
V: TRBV6-1; length: 14; CDR3: CASSEGTRKDTQYF
V: TRBV6-1; length: 13; CDR3: CASRTEYNYGYTF
V: TRBV11-2; length: 16; CDR3: CASSLRTGYSYNEQFF
V: TRBV15; length: 14; CDR3: CATRPWGAAGGAFF
V: TRBV6-4; length: 13; CDR3: CASSEGQGSGYTF
V: TRBV19; length: 15; CDR3: CASSPATGGNQPQHF
V: TRBV14; length: 13; CDR3: CASSQVARNEQFF
V: TRBV30; length: 14; CDR3: CAWKLQGRNYGYTF
V: TRBV7-2; length: 14; CDR3: CASSFGGRPNEQFF
V: TRBV13; length: 16; CDR3: CASSLGKREYVDTQYF
V: TRBV18; length: 14; CDR3: CASSRDRDPYGYTF
V: TRBV20-1; length: 13; CDR3: CSAQGGPWNEQFF
V: TRBV12-3/TRBV12-4; length: 14; CDR3: CASSLADRVRIQYF
V: TRBV6-2/TRBV6-3; length: 15; CDR3: CASTQGDRAKGEQYF
V: TRBV2; length: 11; CDR3: CASSEARGETF
V: TRBV20-1; length: 16; CDR3: CSARDRGGNSYNEQYF
V: TRBV25-1; length: 13; CDR3: CASSDAGPYEQYF
V: TRBV18; length: 15; CDR3: CASSLEGAKEETQYF
V: TRBV5-5; length: 13; CDR3: CASSLAGSEKLFF
V: TRBV7-6; length: 15; CDR3: CASSLLTSGRPEQYF
V: TRBV7-6; length: 16; CDR3: CASSFGLAGAGETQYF
V: TRBV12-3/TRBV12-4; length: 14; CDR3: CASSPNTGANVLTF
V: TRBV2; length: 15; CDR3: CASSELAPGANVLTF
V: TRBV24-1; length: 20; CDR3: CATSDNPTTRLAGVHNEQFF
V: TRBV20-1; length: 15; CDR3: CSARGQGRGDTEAFF
V: TRBV14; length: 12; CDR3: CASSPSAWEAFF
V: TRBV28; length: 12; CDR3: CASTGTYNEQFF
V: TRBV7-3; length: 15; CDR3: CASSLSGVPYNEQFF
V: TRBV5-1; length: 16; CDR3: CASSLGVLTGGNEQFF
V: TRBV29-1; length: 14; CDR3: CSVEEDRVDTEAFF
V: TRBV20-1; length: 14; CDR3: CSASLGGRADEQYF
V: TRBV6-1; length: 14; CDR3: CASRRQGVYDGYTF
V: TRBV27; length: 17; CDR3: CASSRDVMESTNEKLFF